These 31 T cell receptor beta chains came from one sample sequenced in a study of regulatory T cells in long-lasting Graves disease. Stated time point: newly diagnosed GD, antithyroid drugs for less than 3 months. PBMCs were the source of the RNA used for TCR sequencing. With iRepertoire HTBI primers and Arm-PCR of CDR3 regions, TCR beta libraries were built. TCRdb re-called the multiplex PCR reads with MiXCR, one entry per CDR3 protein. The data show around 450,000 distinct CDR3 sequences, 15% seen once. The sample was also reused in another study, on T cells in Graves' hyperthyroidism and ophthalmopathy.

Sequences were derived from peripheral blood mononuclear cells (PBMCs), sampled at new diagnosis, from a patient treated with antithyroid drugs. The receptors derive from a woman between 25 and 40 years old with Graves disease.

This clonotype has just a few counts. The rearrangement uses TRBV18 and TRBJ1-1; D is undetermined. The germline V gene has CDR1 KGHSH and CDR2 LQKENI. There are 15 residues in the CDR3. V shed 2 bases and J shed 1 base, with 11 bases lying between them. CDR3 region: CASSPNRDPNTEAFF. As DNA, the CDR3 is TGTGCCAGCTCACCAAACCGGGATCCGAACACTGAAGCTTTCTTT.

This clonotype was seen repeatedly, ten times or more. The CDR3 DNA is TGTGCCAGCAGTTTTGGACTAGCGGGGCAAGAGACCCAGTACTTC. Translation: CASSFGLAGQETQYF. This chain joins TRBV12-3 or TRBV12-4 and TRBJ2-5, with 12 bases lining up with TRBD2. The CDR3 consists of 15 residues. The J segment lost 2 bases and the V segment lost 3 bases, leaving 1 base of the junction unmatched.

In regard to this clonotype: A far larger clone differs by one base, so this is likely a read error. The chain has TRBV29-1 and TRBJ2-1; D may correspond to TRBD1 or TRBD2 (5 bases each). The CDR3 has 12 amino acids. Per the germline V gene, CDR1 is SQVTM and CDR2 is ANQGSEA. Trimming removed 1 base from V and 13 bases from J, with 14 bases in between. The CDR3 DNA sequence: TGCAGCGTTGAAGGCAGGGACGAGACCCAGTTCTTC. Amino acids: CSVEGRDETQFF.

CDR3 nucleotide sequence: TGTGCCACCAGTGACTTAACAGGGATCGGCACAGATACGCAGTATTTT. It yields the protein CATSDLTGIGTDTQYF. The chain links TRBV24-1 to TRBJ2-3; maybe TRBD1 (6 bases). The length of the CDR3 is 16 residues. Trimming cost V 4 bases and J 1 base, with 14 bases left between them. The germline gives CDR1 KGHDR, CDR2 SFDVKD.

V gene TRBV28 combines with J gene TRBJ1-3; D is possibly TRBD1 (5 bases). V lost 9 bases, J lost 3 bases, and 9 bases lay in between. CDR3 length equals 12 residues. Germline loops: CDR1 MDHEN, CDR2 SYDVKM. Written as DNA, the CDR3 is TGTGCCAGTATGGGGGTTGGAAACACCATATATTTT. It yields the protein CASMGVGNTIYF.

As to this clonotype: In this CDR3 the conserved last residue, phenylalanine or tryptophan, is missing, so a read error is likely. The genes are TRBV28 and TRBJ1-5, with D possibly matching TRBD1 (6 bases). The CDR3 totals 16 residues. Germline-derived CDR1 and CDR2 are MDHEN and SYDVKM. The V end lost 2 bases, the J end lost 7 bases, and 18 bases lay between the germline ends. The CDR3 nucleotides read TGTGCCAGCAGTTTAAAAGGAAGGGGGTCTTACCAGCCCCAGCATTTA. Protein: CASSLKGRGSYQPQHL.

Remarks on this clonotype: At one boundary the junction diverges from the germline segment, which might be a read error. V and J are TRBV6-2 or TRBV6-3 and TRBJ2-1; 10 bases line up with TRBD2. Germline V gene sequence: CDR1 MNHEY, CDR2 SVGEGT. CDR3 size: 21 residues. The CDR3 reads CASTRAVWRSRTSGVGETLYF. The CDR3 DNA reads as TGTGCCAGCACCCGAGCAGTTTGGAGATCAAGGACTAGCGGAGTGGGCGAGACCCTGTACTTC.

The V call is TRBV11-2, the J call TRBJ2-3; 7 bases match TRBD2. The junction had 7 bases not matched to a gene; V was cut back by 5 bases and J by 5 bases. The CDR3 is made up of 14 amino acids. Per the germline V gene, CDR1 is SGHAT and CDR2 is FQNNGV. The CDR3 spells CASSPAGRVDTQYF. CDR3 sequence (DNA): TGTGCCAGCAGCCCAGCGGGGCGGGTAGATACGCAGTATTTT.

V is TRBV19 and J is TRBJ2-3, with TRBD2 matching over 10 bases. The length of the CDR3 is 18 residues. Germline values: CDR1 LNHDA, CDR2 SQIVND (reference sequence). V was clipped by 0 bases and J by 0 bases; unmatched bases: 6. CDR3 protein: CASSIEGASGRSTDTQYF. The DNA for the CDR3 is TGTGCCAGTAGTATAGAGGGCGCTAGCGGGAGAAGCACAGATACGCAGTATTTT. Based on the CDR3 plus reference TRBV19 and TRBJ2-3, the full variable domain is DGGITQSPKYLFRKEGQNVTLSCEQNLNHDAMYWYRQDPGQGLRLIYYSQIVNDFQKGDIAEGYSVSREKKESFPLTVTSAQKNPTAFYLCASSIEGASGRSTDTQYFGPGTRLTVL.

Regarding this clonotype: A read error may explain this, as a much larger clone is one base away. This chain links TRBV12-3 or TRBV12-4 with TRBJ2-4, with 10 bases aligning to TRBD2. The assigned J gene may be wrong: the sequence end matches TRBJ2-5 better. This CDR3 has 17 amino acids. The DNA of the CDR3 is TGTGCCAGCAGTTTAGGCACAAGCGGGAGGGCCCTCGAGACCCAGTACTTC. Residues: CASSLGTSGRALETQYF.

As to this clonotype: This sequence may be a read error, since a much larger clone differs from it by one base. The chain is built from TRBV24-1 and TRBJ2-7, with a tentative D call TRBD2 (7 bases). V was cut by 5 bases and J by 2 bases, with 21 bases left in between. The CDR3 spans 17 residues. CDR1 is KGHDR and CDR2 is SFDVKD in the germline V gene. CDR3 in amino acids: CATSVLSPGGDPYEQYF. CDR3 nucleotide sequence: TGTGCCACCAGTGTTCTTTCCCCGGGGGGCGACCCCTACGAGCAGTACTTC.

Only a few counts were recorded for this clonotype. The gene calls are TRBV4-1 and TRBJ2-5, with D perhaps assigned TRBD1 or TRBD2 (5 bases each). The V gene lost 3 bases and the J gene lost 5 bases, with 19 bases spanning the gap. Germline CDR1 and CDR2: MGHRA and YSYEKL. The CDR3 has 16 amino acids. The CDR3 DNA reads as TGCGCCAGCAGCCATCCTACCGGGACGGAGGAGGAGACCCAGTACTTC. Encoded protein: CASSHPTGTEEETQYF.

The CDR3 protein is CASRTGGGIGANVLTF. The CDR3 DNA is TGTGCCAGCAGAACGGGGGGCGGGATTGGGGCCAACGTCCTGACTTTC. The genes are TRBV6-2 or TRBV6-3 and TRBJ2-6, with a tentative D call TRBD2 (7 bases). The CDR3 consists of 16 residues. With 6 bases removed from V and 3 bases from J, the gap between germline ends came to 15 bases. Germline V lookup: CDR1 MNHEY, CDR2 SVGEGT.

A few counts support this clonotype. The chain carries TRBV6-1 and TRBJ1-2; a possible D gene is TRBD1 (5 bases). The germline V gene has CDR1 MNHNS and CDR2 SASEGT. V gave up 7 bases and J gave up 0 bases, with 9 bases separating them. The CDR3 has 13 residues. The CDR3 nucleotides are TGTGCCAGCAAAGAGGGGACTAACTATGGCTACACCTTC. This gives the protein CASKEGTNYGYTF.

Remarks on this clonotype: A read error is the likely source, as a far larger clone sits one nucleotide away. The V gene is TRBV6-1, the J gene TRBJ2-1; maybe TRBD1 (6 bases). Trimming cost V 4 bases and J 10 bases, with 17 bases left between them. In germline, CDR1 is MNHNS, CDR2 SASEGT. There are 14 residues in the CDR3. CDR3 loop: CASSAGGESYEQFF. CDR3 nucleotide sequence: TGTGCCAGCAGTGCTGGGGGCGAGTCCTACGAGCAGTTCTTC.

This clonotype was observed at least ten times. Here the CDR3 DNA reads TGCAGTGCTAACGTAGACAATACCTACGAGCAGTACTTC. Translation: CSANVDNTYEQYF. The chain carries TRBV20-1 and TRBJ2-7; D uncertain. The CDR3 extends over 13 amino acids. Trimming removed 4 bases at V and 2 bases at J, with 12 bases between. Germline V lookup: CDR1 DFQATT, CDR2 SNEGSKA (reference sequence).

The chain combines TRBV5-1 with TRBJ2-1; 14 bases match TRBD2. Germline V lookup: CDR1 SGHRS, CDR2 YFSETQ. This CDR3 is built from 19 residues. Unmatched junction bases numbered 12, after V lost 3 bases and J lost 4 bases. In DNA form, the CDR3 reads TGCGCCAGCAGCTCGGGACTAGCGGGAGTTGGCGCGGGGTACAATGAGCAGTTCTTC. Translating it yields CASSSGLAGVGAGYNEQFF.

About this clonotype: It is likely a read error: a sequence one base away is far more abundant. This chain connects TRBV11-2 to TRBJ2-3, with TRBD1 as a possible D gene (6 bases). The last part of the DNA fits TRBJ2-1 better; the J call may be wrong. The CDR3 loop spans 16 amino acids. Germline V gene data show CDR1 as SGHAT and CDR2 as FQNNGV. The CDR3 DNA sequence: TGTGCCAGCAGCTTAGGGGGGCAGGCGCTACAAGAGACCCAGTTCTTC. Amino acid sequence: CASSLGGQALQETQFF.

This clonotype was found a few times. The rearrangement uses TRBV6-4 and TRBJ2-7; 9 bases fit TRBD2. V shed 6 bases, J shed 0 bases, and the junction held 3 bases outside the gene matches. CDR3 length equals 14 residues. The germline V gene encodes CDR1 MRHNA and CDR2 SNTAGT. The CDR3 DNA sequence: TGTGCCAGCAGATCGACTAGCGGCTCCTACGAGCAGTACTTC. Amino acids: CASRSTSGSYEQYF.

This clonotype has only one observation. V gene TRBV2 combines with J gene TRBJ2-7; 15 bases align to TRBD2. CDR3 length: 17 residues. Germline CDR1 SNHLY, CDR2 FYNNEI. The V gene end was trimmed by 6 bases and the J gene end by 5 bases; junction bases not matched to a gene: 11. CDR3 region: CASSVGLAGGSGDEQYF. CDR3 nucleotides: TGTGCCAGCAGCGTCGGACTAGCGGGAGGGTCGGGCGACGAGCAGTACTTC.

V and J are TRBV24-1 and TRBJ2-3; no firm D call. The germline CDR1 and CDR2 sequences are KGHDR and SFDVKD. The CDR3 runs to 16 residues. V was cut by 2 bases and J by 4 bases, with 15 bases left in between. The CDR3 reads CATSDSPPPEPDTQYF. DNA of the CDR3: TGTGCCACCAGTGATTCCCCTCCTCCCGAACCAGATACGCAGTATTTT.

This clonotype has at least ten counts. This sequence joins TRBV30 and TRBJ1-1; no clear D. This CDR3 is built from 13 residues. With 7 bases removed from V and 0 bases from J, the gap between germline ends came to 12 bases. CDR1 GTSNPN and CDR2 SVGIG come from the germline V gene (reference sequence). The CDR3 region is CALRSLVNTEAFF. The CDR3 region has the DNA TGTGCCTTAAGAAGTTTGGTGAACACTGAAGCTTTCTTT.

CDR3 bases: TGCGCCAGCGCGTTAAGTGGGACTAGCGGGATTTACGAGCAGTACTTC. Its translation is CASALSGTSGIYEQYF. The chain uses TRBV5-1 and TRBJ2-7; 13 bases line up with TRBD2. Germline assignment: CDR1 SGHRS and CDR2 YFSETQ. CDR3 length equals 16 residues. V lost 7 bases, J lost 4 bases, and 11 bases stayed unmatched.

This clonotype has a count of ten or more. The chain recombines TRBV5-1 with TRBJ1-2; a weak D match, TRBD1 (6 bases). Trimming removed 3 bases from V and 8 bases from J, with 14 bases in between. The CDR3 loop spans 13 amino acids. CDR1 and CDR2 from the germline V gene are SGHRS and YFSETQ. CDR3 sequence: CASSSGDIRGYTF. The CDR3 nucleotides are TGCGCCAGCAGCTCCGGGGACATTCGGGGCTACACCTTC. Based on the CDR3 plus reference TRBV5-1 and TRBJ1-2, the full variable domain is KAGVTQTPRYLIKTRGQQVTLSCSPISGHRSVSWYQQTPGQGLQFLFEYFSETQRNKGNFPGRFSGRQFSNSRSEMNVSTLELGDSALYLCASSSGDIRGYTFGSGTRLTVV.

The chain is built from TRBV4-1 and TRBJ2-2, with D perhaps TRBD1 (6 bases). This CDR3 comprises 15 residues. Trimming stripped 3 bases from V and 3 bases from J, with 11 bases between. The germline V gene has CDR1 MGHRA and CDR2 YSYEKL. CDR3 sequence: CASSQVGADTGELFF. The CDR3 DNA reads TGCGCCAGCAGCCAGGTGGGGGCGGACACCGGGGAGCTGTTTTTT.

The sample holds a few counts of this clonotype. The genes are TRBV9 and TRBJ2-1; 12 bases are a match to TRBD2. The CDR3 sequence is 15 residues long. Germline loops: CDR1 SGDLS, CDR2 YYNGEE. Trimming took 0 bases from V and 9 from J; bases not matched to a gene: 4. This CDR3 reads CASSVGTSGTGEQFF. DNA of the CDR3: TGTGCCAGCAGCGTAGGGACTAGCGGGACAGGTGAGCAGTTCTTC.

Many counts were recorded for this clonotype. The CDR3 sequence is CASSLNRHPVEQYF. The CDR3 DNA follows: TGTGCCAGCAGCTTAAACCGGCATCCTGTCGAGCAGTACTTC. This chain joins TRBV7-9 and TRBJ2-7; D gene unclear. V was cut by 2 bases and J by 6 bases, with 14 bases left in between. This CDR3 is built from 14 residues. CDR1 and CDR2 (germline): SEHNR, FQNEAQ (reference sequence). Full variable domain (rest looked up from reference TRBV7-9 and TRBJ2-7): DTGVSQNPRHKITKRGQNVTFRCDPISEHNRLYWYRQTLGQGPEFLTYFQNEAQLEKSRLLSDRFSAERPKGSFSTLEIQRTEQGDSAMYLCASSLNRHPVEQYFGPGTRLTVT.

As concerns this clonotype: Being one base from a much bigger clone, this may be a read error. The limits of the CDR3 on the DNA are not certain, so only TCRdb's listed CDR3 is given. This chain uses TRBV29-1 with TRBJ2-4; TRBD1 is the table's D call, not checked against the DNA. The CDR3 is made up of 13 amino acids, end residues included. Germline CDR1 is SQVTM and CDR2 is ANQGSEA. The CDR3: CSVGTGTTYEPYF.

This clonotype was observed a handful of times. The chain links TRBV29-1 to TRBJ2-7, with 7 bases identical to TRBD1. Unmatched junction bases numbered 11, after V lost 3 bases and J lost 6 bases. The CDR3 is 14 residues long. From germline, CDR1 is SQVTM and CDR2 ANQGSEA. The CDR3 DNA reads TGCAGCGTTGAGGAAAACAGGGGCAAGGGCGAGCAGTACTTC. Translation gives CSVEENRGKGEQYF.

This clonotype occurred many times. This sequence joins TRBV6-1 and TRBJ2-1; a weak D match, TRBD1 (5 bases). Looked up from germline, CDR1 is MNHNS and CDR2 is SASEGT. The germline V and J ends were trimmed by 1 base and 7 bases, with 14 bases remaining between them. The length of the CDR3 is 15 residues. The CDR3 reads CASSEDPGPGNEQFF. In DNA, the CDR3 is TGTGCCAGCAGTGAAGATCCAGGGCCTGGAAATGAGCAGTTCTTC.

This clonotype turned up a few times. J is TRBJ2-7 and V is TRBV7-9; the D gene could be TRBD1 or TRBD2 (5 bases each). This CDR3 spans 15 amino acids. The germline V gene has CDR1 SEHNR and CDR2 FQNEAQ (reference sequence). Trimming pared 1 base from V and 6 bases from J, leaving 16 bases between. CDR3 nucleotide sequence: TGTGCCAGCAGCTTAGGGGGCGGCCCAGGGAGCGAGCAGTACTTC. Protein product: CASSLGGGPGSEQYF.